This T cell receptor (beta chain) was obtained from a study of blood T cell repertoires in COVID-19. Study information: The cDNA or gDNA used as material had been derived from T cells, B-cell-depleted T cells, or PBMCs.

Study processing details: Nucleated cell counts were estimated from reference gene primer amplification. TCRdb's copy holds only in-frame clones and misses some; the assay was immunoSEQ multiplex PCR. V, J and clone size reflect that table, while D and trimming were determined from the DNA. The sample lists 300,000 to 400,000 clones; 75% to 90% were seen once. The CDR3 runs to 17 residues. After removal of 4 bases from V and 3 bases from J, the junction contained 8 bases not matched to a gene. In germline, CDR1 is MNHEY, CDR2 SVGEGT. This receptor was taken from a woman aged 25 to 45 with COVID-19, enrolled during active disease. Sequences were obtained from peripheral blood. The chain couples TRBV6-2 or TRBV6-3 to TRBJ1-4, with TRBD1 matching 10 bases. The CDR3 region is CASSSSRDRGANEKLFF. The CDR3 DNA reads as TGTGCCAGCAGTTCGTCCCGGGACAGGGGCGCTAATGAAAAACTGTTTTTT.